What follows are 26 T cell receptor beta chains derived from one specimen sequenced in a study of blood T cells in healthy people across ages. Through a sample-barcoded 5' primer and a J-beta primer mix, a second PCR was run for roughly 6 to 11 cycles. TCRdb itself ran the 5' RACE reads through MiXCR, one entry per CDR3 protein. The table includes 1.5 million to 2 million distinct CDR3 sequences, roughly 30% detected once. Sample: blood. These receptors all stem from a woman aged 25 to 45 in good health.

This clonotype occurred once. A much larger clone sits a single nucleotide away, making a read error possible. This chain uses TRBV20-1 with TRBJ1-2; 7 bases are shared with TRBD1. The germline V gene encodes CDR1 DFQATT and CDR2 SNEGSKA (reference sequence). CDR3 length: 12 amino acids. The CDR3 DNA reads as TGCAGTGCCCCCAGAGGGGGCTATGGCGACACCTTC. Translation gives CSAPRGGYGDTF.

This clonotype was counted ten times or more. The junction and the germline gene differ at one end; a read error may be behind it. V and J are TRBV5-1 and TRBJ2-7, with 7 bases lining up with TRBD1. The CDR3 loop spans 12 amino acids. Looked up from germline, CDR1 is SGHRS and CDR2 is YFSETQ. The CDR3: CASRQGTYEQYF. CDR3 DNA sequence: TGTGCCAGCAGACAGGGTACCTACGAGCAGTACTTC.

This clonotype was seen at least ten times. The V call is TRBV6-5, the J call TRBJ2-7; 14 nucleotides align to TRBD2. J was trimmed by 3 bases and V by 6 bases; bases with no gene match: 7. The CDR3 is 16 residues long. Per germline, CDR1 MNHEY and CDR2 SVGAGI. CDR3 nucleotide sequence: TGTGCCAGCAGCCGCGGGACTAGCGGGGGTCTCTACGAGCAGTACTTC. This gives the protein CASSRGTSGGLYEQYF.

This clonotype was seen more than once but under ten times. This chain connects TRBV7-2 to TRBJ2-3; the D gene could be TRBD1 or TRBD2 (6 bases each). This CDR3 region has 14 residues. Trimming removed 3 bases from V and 7 bases from J, with 14 bases in between. Germline V gene sequence: CDR1 SGHTA, CDR2 FQGNSA. In nucleotides, the CDR3 is TGTGCCAGCAGCTTTGAGGGGGGAAGGTATACGCAGTATTTT. Its protein product is CASSFEGGRYTQYF.

This clonotype was found a few times. The gene calls are TRBV7-2 and TRBJ2-6, with TRBD1 matching 7 bases. This CDR3 comprises 17 residues. Trimming removed 5 bases from V and 0 bases from J; junction bases left unmatched: 7. CDR1 is SGHTA, CDR2 FQGNSA, per germline. The CDR3 DNA follows: TGTGCCAGCAGCGAGACAGGGAGAGGCTCTGGGGCCAACGTCCTGACTTTC. This codes for CASSETGRGSGANVLTF.

The chain couples TRBV20-1 to TRBJ1-1; D ambiguous. CDR1 and CDR2 from the germline V gene are DFQATT and SNEGSKA (reference sequence). The length of the CDR3 is 14 residues. V lost 5 bases, J lost 0 bases, and 13 bases lay in between. The CDR3 loop reads CSAAERELNTEAFF. The CDR3 DNA reads TGCAGTGCTGCCGAGAGGGAGTTGAACACTGAAGCTTTCTTT.

In this sample, this clonotype turned up a few times. The J gene is TRBJ2-1, the V gene TRBV5-1; TRBD2 agrees at 9 bases. Germline V gene lookup returns CDR1 SGHRS and CDR2 YFSETQ. The CDR3 has 16 residues. After removal of 1 base from V and 4 bases from J, the junction contained 6 bases not matched to a gene. CDR3 coding DNA: TGCGCCAGCAGCTTGATGGTAGCGGGGGAGTACAATGAGCAGTTCTTC. Its protein product is CASSLMVAGEYNEQFF. Full variable domain (remainder filled in from reference TRBV5-1 and TRBJ2-1): KAGVTQTPRYLIKTRGQQVTLSCSPISGHRSVSWYQQTPGQGLQFLFEYFSETQRNKGNFPGRFSGRQFSNSRSEMNVSTLELGDSALYLCASSLMVAGEYNEQFFGPGTRLTVL.

This clonotype was observed many times. The chain carries TRBV5-5 and TRBJ2-7; TRBD2 matches 8 bases. This CDR3 is 15 amino acids long. The germline V gene encodes CDR1 SGHKS and CDR2 YYEKEE (reference sequence). Trimming took 2 bases from V and 2 from J; bases not matched to a gene: 6. CDR3 bases: TGTGCCAGCAGCTTAGCGGGAGATCTACCCTACGAGCAGTACTTC. Protein sequence: CASSLAGDLPYEQYF.

Details on this clonotype: A much larger clone sits a single nucleotide away, making a read error possible. The rearrangement joins TRBV20-1 to TRBJ2-5, with D possibly matching TRBD1 (5 bases). The assigned J gene may be wrong: the sequence end matches TRBJ2-7 better. This CDR3 comprises 15 residues. Germline CDR1 and CDR2: DFQATT and SNEGSKA (reference sequence). The CDR3 loop reads CSARVGATNTGEQYF. The CDR3 nucleotides are TGCAGTGCTAGAGTTGGGGCTACCAATACGGGCGAGCAGTACTTC.

This clonotype was counted ten times or more. The V and J genes are TRBV7-9 and TRBJ2-7; D unclear. Germline CDR1 reads SEHNR; CDR2 reads FQNEAQ (reference sequence). The CDR3 spans 17 residues. Trimming cost V 4 bases and J 7 bases, with 26 bases left between them. This CDR3 reads CASSSTDGPNPFLEQYF. The CDR3 DNA sequence: TGTGCCAGCAGCTCCACAGACGGACCCAACCCATTTCTTGAGCAGTACTTC. The full variable domain, rest sourced from reference TRBV7-9 and TRBJ2-7, is DTGVSQNPRHKITKRGQNVTFRCDPISEHNRLYWYRQTLGQGPEFLTYFQNEAQLEKSRLLSDRFSAERPKGSFSTLEIQRTEQGDSAMYLCASSSTDGPNPFLEQYFGPGTRLTVT.

This clonotype occurred a few times. This sequence joins TRBV19 and TRBJ2-7; tentative D call: TRBD2 (5 bases). The germline gives CDR1 LNHDA, CDR2 SQIVND (reference sequence). V was cut by 4 bases and J by 4 bases, with 11 bases left in between. The CDR3 covers 13 residues. Written as DNA, the CDR3 is TGTGCCAGTAGTAGGGAGAAAACTTACGAGCAGTACTTC. Translation gives CASSREKTYEQYF.

The chain joins TRBV20-1 to TRBJ2-1, with D possibly being TRBD2 (6 bases). V lost 2 bases and J lost 5, with 13 bases in between. This CDR3 spans 14 amino acids. Germline values: CDR1 DFQATT, CDR2 SNEGSKA (reference sequence). The DNA of the CDR3 is TGCAGTGCTAGACTAGCGTACAATGACAATGAGCAGTTCTTC. Protein sequence: CSARLAYNDNEQFF.

Remarks on this clonotype: A much larger clonotype is one base distant, so this may be a read error. V is TRBV6-2 or TRBV6-3 and J is TRBJ2-7; tentatively, D is TRBD1 (5 bases). The CDR3 loop spans 15 amino acids. CDR1 is MNHEY and CDR2 is SVGEGT in the germline V gene. V dropped 5 bases and J dropped 2 bases, with 16 bases sitting between them. CDR3 sequence (DNA): TGTGCCAGCAGTCGCGCTGGCCTAGGGGCCTACGAGCAGTACTTC. As protein: CASSRAGLGAYEQYF.

This chain connects TRBV18 to TRBJ2-1; the match to TRBD2 covers 8 bases. The CDR3 covers 16 residues. The V segment lost 2 bases and the J segment 5 bases; nucleotides outside the gene matches: 8. From germline, CDR1 is KGHSH and CDR2 LQKENI. The CDR3 bases are TGTGCCAGCTCACCAGTGATTAGCGGGAATAACAATGAGCAGTTCTTC. Translation gives CASSPVISGNNNEQFF.

This clonotype was observed a handful of times. The junction shows a germline mismatch at one end, possibly a read error. The rearrangement joins TRBV7-2 to TRBJ2-3, with 11 bases fitting TRBD2. This CDR3 is built from 16 residues. Germline V lookup: CDR1 SGHTA, CDR2 FQGNSA. CDR3 in DNA: TGTGCCATCAGCCCGTCCGGGACTAGCGGTACAGATACGCAGTATTTT. Encoded protein: CAISPSGTSGTDTQYF.

This clonotype was seen just once. V gene TRBV30 combines with J gene TRBJ2-7; D may be TRBD2 (5 bases). This CDR3 is built from 12 residues. V dropped 4 bases and J dropped 4 bases, with 11 bases sitting between them. The germline CDR1 and CDR2 sequences are GTSNPN and SVGIG (reference sequence). The CDR3 nucleotides read TGTGCCTGGAATTTCGAGGGATACGAGCAGTACTTC. It specifies CAWNFEGYEQYF.

This clonotype was seen many times. CDR3 region: CSAAKPTASYNEQFF. The CDR3 DNA reads TGCAGTGCTGCGAAGCCGACCGCATCCTACAATGAGCAGTTCTTC. The genes are TRBV20-1 and TRBJ2-1; no firm D call. Trimming removed 5 bases at V and 1 base at J, with 15 bases between. The CDR3 has 15 residues. Germline CDR1 DFQATT, CDR2 SNEGSKA (reference sequence).

This chain's CDR3 is CASSFSTGGDYGYTF. The CDR3 bases are TGTGCCAGCAGCTTCTCCACAGGGGGCGACTATGGCTACACCTTC. The chain carries TRBV7-2 and TRBJ1-2; 9 nucleotides line up with TRBD1. With V trimmed by 3 bases and J by 3 bases, 5 bases remained unmatched. There are 15 residues in the CDR3. The germline gives CDR1 SGHTA, CDR2 FQGNSA.

The chain has TRBV5-1 and TRBJ2-5, with TRBD2 matching over 9 bases. Germline V CDR1 and CDR2: SGHRS, YFSETQ. V lost 6 bases to trimming and J lost 3 bases; unmatched junction nucleotides: 6. The CDR3 is 14 amino acids. For the CDR3, the DNA is TGCGCCAGCACCGGGACTAGCCGAAAAGAGACCCAGTACTTC. It yields the protein CASTGTSRKETQYF.

The J gene is TRBJ2-7, the V gene TRBV3-1; tentatively, D is TRBD1 or TRBD2 (7 bases each). The V end was cut by 6 bases, the J end by 0 bases, with 18 bases between. The germline V gene encodes CDR1 LGHDT and CDR2 YNNKEL (reference sequence). The CDR3 contains 16 residues. The CDR3 DNA sequence: TGTGCCAGCAGTTCTCGACAGGGCGGGAGCTCCTACGAGCAGTACTTC. This encodes CASSSRQGGSSYEQYF.

The rearrangement uses TRBV5-1 and TRBJ2-7; D could derive from TRBD1 or TRBD2 (6 bases each). Germline V gene lookup returns CDR1 SGHRS and CDR2 YFSETQ. Trimming shortened V by 1 base and J by 2 bases, and 16 bases separated the two germline ends. The CDR3 loop spans 16 amino acids. DNA of the CDR3: TGCGCCAGCAGCTTGTTGGCGTCGGGGGCCACCTACGAGCAGTACTTC. Translation gives CASSLLASGATYEQYF.

V usage is TRBV10-3 and J usage is TRBJ1-5, with a possible D match to TRBD1 (5 bases). Germline CDR1 reads ENHRY; CDR2 reads SYGVKD. The germline V and J ends were trimmed by 4 bases and 7 bases, with 11 bases remaining between them. This CDR3 region has 13 residues. The CDR3 region has the DNA TGTGCCATCAGTGCTGGGGGAGAACAGCCCCAGCATTTT. Its translation is CAISAGGEQPQHF.

CDR3 nucleotides: TGTGCCACCAGTGAAAAGCCCGGGTTCTCGGGGCGGCAGTTCTTC. It codes for CATSEKPGFSGRQFF. The rearrangement links TRBV24-1 to TRBJ2-1; D assignment may be TRBD1 or TRBD2 (5 bases each). The V gene's germline CDR1 is KGHDR and CDR2 SFDVKD. V was shortened by 4 bases and J by 12 bases, with 21 bases between the two germline ends. This CDR3 region has 15 residues.

V gene TRBV9 combines with J gene TRBJ2-3; 13 bases match TRBD2. The germline V gene has CDR1 SGDLS and CDR2 YYNGEE. The CDR3 contains 18 residues. Losses at the gene ends were 4 bases for V and 1 base for J; bases not matched to a gene: 9. CDR3 in amino acids: CASSLPRLAGGRTDTQYF. DNA of the CDR3: TGTGCCAGCAGCTTACCTCGACTAGCGGGGGGCCGCACAGATACGCAGTATTTT.

V and J are TRBV9 and TRBJ2-1, with TRBD2 identical over 7 bases. Germline loops: CDR1 SGDLS, CDR2 YYNGEE. Germline trimming cut 0 bases from V and 10 bases from J; bases unmatched to any gene: 16. The CDR3 loop spans 17 amino acids. The CDR3, as DNA: TGTGCCAGCAGCGTAGGACTCAGCGGGGCCCGATCTGGCGAGCAGTTCTTC. This encodes CASSVGLSGARSGEQFF. The full variable domain, rest sourced from reference TRBV9 and TRBJ2-1, is DSGVTQTPKHLITATGQRVTLRCSPRSGDLSVYWYQQSLDQGLQFLIQYYNGEERAKGNILERFSAQQFPDLHSELNLSSLELGDSALYFCASSVGLSGARSGEQFFGPGTRLTVL.

In its sample, this clonotype was seen many times. The rearrangement joins TRBV7-9 to TRBJ2-1; D is unclear. This CDR3 contains 13 residues. Germline assignment: CDR1 SEHNR and CDR2 FQNEAQ (reference sequence). V was trimmed by 6 bases and J by 2 bases, leaving 8 bases between them. DNA for the CDR3: TGTGCCAGCAGTTTGGTACCCTACAATGAGCAGTTCTTC. This codes for CASSLVPYNEQFF.